This T cell receptor beta chain was sequenced during a study of blood T cell repertoires in COVID-19. Across the study: Nucleic acid was either cDNA or gDNA, and it came from T cells, B-cell-depleted T cells, or PBMCs.

Using immunoSEQ multiplex PCR, the repertoire was profiled, and TCRdb retains in-frame clones only, with some absent. The sample gives fewer than 200,000 clones, 82% of which show up once; more than 4% is in the top ten. Germline loops: CDR1 SGDLS, CDR2 YYNGEE. Trimming pared 0 bases from V and 1 base from J, leaving 10 bases between. There are 15 residues in the CDR3. This receptor was taken from a woman aged 55 to 70 with acute COVID-19. The sequencing sample was made of PBMCs or T cells enriched from blood (not recorded which). The chain carries TRBV9 and TRBJ1-2; the D gene is possibly TRBD1 (6 bases). The CDR3 loop is CASSVEGHLNYGYTF. DNA for the CDR3: TGTGCCAGCAGCGTAGAGGGACACCTTAACTATGGCTACACCTTC.